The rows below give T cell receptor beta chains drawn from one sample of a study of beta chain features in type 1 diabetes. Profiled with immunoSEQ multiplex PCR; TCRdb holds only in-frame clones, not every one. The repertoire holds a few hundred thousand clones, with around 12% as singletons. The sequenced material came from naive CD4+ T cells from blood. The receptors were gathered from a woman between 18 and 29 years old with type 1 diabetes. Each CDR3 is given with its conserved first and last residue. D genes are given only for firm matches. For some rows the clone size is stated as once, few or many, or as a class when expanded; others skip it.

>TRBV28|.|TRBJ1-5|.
CASSFPGTINQPQHF
TGTGCCAGCAGTTTCCCCGGGACAATCAATCAGCCCCAGCATTTT
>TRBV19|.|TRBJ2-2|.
CASSIGSSKRNTGELFF
TGTGCCAGTAGTATAGGGTCGTCAAAGCGGAACACCGGGGAGCTGTTTTTT
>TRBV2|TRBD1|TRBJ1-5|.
CATTPFPGQGQPQHF
TGTGCCACCACACCCTTCCCGGGACAGGGACAGCCCCAGCATTTT
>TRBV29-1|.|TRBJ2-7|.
CSIVVVSYEQYF
TGCAGCATCGTAGTGGTATCCTACGAGCAGTACTTC
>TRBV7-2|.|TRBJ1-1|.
CASSRPGGWTEAFF
TGTGCCAGCAGCCGGCCGGGGGGGTGGACTGAAGCTTTCTTT
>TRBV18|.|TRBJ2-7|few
CASSSSVGEQYF
TGTGCCAGCTCATCCTCTGTCGGCGAGCAGTACTTC
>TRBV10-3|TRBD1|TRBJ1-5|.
CAISPGQGINQPQHF
TGTGCCATCAGTCCGGGACAGGGTATCAATCAGCCCCAGCATTTT
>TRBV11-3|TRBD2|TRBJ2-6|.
CASSDRGDSGANVLTF
TGTGCCAGCAGTGACCGGGGGGACTCTGGGGCCAACGTCCTGACTTTC
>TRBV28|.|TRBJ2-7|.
CASSLGGGAYEQYF
TGTGCCAGCAGTTTAGGAGGGGGCGCCTACGAGCAGTACTTC
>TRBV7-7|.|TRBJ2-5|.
CASSFAGEETQYF
TGTGCCAGCAGCTTCGCAGGGGAAGAGACCCAGTACTTC
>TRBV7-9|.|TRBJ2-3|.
CASSPSTDTQYF
TGTGCCAGCAGCCCGAGCACAGATACGCAGTATTTT
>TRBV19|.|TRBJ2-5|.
CASSLQGQETQYF
TGTGCCAGTAGTCTTCAGGGGCAAGAGACCCAGTACTTC
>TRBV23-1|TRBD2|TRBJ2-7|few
CASTGAGVETYEQYF
TGCGCCAGCACCGGAGCGGGGGTAGAGACCTACGAGCAGTACTTC
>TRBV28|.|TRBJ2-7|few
CASRPGSTYEQYF
TGTGCCAGCAGACCCGGGAGCACCTACGAGCAGTACTTC
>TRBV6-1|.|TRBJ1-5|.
CASNAGLSNQPQHF
TGTGCCAGCAACGCAGGACTGAGCAATCAGCCCCAGCATTTT
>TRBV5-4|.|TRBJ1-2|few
CASSSTGDYGYTF
TGTGCCAGCAGCTCGACAGGAGACTATGGCTACACCTTC
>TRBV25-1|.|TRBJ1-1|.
CASSQGTRTEAFF
TGTGCCAGCAGTCAAGGGACACGCACTGAAGCTTTCTTT
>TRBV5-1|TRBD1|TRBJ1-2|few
CASSPWQGVNYGYTF
TGCGCCAGCAGCCCGTGGCAGGGGGTGAACTATGGCTACACCTTC
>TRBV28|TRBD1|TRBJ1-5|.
CASSYMGQGWIQPQHF
TGTGCCAGCAGTTACATGGGACAGGGGTGGATTCAGCCCCAGCATTTT
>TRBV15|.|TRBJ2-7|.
CATSRDVGTRSYEQYF
TGTGCCACCAGCAGAGATGTAGGTACTAGAAGCTACGAGCAGTACTTC
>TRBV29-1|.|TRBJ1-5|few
CSAAPGSNQPQHF
TGCAGCGCCGCGCCGGGAAGCAATCAGCCCCAGCATTTT
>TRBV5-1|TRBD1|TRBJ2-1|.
CASSLATGVSYNEQFF
TGCGCCAGCAGCTTGGCGACAGGGGTTAGTTACAATGAGCAGTTCTTC
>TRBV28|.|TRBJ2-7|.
CASSYPTGGYEQYF
TGTGCCAGCAGCTACCCGACAGGAGGCTACGAGCAGTACTTC
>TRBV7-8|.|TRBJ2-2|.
CASSLGGAGELFF
TGTGCCAGCAGCTTAGGGGGGGCCGGGGAGCTGTTTTTT
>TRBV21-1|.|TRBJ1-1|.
CASRCGYSGTLNTEAFF
TGTGCCAGCAGATGTGGATATTCAGGGACATTGAACACTGAAGCTTTCTTT
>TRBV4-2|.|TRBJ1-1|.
CASSQDGIVATEAFF
TGTGCCAGCAGCCAAGATGGTATAGTTGCTACTGAAGCTTTCTTT
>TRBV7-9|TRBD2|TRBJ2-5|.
CASSFATGTSGKETQYF
TGTGCCAGCAGCTTCGCCACCGGGACTAGCGGAAAAGAGACCCAGTACTTC
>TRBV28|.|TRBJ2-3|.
CASSYPAQERTQYF
TGTGCCAGCAGTTACCCTGCACAGGAGAGGACGCAGTATTTT
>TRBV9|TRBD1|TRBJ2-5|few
CASSIRQGSYQETQYF
TGTGCCAGCAGCATCCGACAGGGCTCGTACCAAGAGACCCAGTACTTC
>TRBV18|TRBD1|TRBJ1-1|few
CASSRDREVTEAFF
TGTGCCAGCTCACGGGACAGGGAGGTCACTGAAGCTTTCTTT
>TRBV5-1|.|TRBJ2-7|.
CASSPPGTSYEQYF
TGCGCCAGCAGCCCCCCCGGGACTTCCTACGAGCAGTACTTC
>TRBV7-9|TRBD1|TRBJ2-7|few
CASRPGTGSYEQYF
TGTGCCAGCCGCCCCGGGACAGGGTCCTACGAGCAGTACTTC
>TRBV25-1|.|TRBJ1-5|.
CASSERTDDDSNQPQHF
TGTGCCAGCAGTGAACGGACAGACGATGATAGCAATCAGCCCCAGCATTTT
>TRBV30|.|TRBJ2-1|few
CAWSPAFTNKQFF
TGTGCCTGGAGTCCCGCGTTCACTAATAAGCAGTTCTTC
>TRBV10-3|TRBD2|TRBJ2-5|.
CAIRPGTSGETQYF
TGTGCCATCAGACCCGGGACTAGCGGTGAGACCCAGTACTTC
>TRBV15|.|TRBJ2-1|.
CATSTWRARGDEQFF
TGTGCCACCAGCACCTGGCGAGCCAGGGGCGATGAGCAGTTCTTC
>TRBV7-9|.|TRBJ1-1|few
CASSLAGSEAFF
TGTGCCAGCAGCTTAGCTGGTAGTGAAGCTTTCTTT
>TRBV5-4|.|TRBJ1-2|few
CASSQAQGYGYTF
TGCGCCAGCAGCCAAGCGCAGGGCTATGGCTACACCTTC
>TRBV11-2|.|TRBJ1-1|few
CASSLPGQNTEAFF
TGTGCCAGCAGCTTACCGGGACAGAACACTGAAGCTTTCTTT
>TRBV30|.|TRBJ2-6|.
CAWTRDKFSGANVLTF
TGTGCCTGGACCCGGGACAAGTTCTCTGGGGCCAACGTCCTGACTTTC
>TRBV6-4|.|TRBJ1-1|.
CASSLGTLNTEAFF
TGTGCCAGCAGTCTAGGGACATTGAACACTGAAGCTTTCTTT
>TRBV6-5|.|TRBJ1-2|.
CASYAPEVGYTF
TGTGCCAGTTACGCCCCGGAGGTCGGCTACACCTTC
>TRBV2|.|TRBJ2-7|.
CASSRGSSYEQYF
TGTGCCAGCAGCAGGGGAAGCTCCTACGAGCAGTACTTC
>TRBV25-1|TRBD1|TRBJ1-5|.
CASGSGTGFNQPQHF
TGTGCCAGCGGGAGCGGGACAGGGTTCAATCAGCCCCAGCATTTT
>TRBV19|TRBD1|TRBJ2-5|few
CASTTRGTGDETQYF
TGTGCCAGTACCACCCGAGGGACAGGGGATGAGACCCAGTACTTC
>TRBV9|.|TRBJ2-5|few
CASSVQGGGEETQYF
TGTGCCAGCAGCGTTCAGGGGGGTGGAGAAGAGACCCAGTACTTC
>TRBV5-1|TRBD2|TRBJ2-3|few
CASSPRGAGADTQYF
TGCGCCAGCAGCCCTCGTGGGGCGGGGGCAGATACGCAGTATTTT
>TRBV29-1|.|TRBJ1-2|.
CSVEVSRIRDYGYTF
TGCAGCGTTGAAGTATCCAGAATCCGTGACTATGGCTACACCTTC
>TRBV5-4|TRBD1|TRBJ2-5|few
CASSLTPGQGIAQYF
TGTGCCAGCAGCTTGACTCCGGGACAGGGTATTGCCCAGTACTTC
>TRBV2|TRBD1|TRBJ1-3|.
CASRGDRDGPGNTIYF
TGTGCCAGCAGAGGGGACAGGGATGGACCTGGAAACACCATATATTTT
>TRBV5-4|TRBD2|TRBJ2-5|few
CASSPRLADGETQYF
TGTGCCAGCAGCCCTAGACTAGCGGACGGAGAGACCCAGTACTTC
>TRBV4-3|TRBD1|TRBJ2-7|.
CASSQDLAGQGSYEQYF
TGCGCCAGCAGCCAAGATCTGGCGGGACAGGGTAGCTACGAGCAGTACTTC
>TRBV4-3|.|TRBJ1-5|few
CASSRTAGSNQPQHF
TGCGCCAGCAGCCGAACGGCGGGGAGCAATCAGCCCCAGCATTTT
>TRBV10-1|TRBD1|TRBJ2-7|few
CASRDTGGSEQYF
TGCGCCAGCAGGGATACAGGGGGCAGCGAGCAGTACTTC
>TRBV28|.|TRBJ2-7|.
CASRSGGRRYEQYF
TGTGCCAGCAGGTCCGGGGGGCGCCGCTACGAGCAGTACTTC
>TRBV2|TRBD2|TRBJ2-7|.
CASSLLAGEQYF
TGTGCCAGCAGTCTACTAGCGGGGGAGCAGTACTTC
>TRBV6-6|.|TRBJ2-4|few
CASSYSFGLAKNIQYF
TGTGCCAGCAGTTACTCGTTCGGTCTAGCCAAAAACATTCAGTACTTC
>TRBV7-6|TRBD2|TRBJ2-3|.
CASSTLAGAPTDTQYF
TGTGCCAGCAGCACCTTAGCGGGGGCCCCCACAGATACGCAGTATTTT
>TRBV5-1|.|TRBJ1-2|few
CASSLDTGLLYGYTF
TGCGCCAGCAGCTTGGATACAGGGCTATTGTATGGCTACACCTTC